Listed below are T cell receptor beta chains from one sample, sequenced in a study of cytomegalovirus exposure and HLA in healthy donors. Libraries were prepared by immunoSEQ multiplex PCR; TCRdb keeps only in-frame clonotypes and omits some of them. The sample has about 200,000 clones; around 77% are singletons. Sequencing was performed on PBMCs. The receptors come from a woman aged 25 to 39 in good health and CMV-seronegative. The CDR3 runs from the conserved cysteine through the conserved F or W. D genes are given only for firm matches. Expanded clones are given a class, and other clones once, few, many or no size at all.

v_call	d_call	clone_size	j_call	cdr3_aa	cdr3_nt
TRBV15	NA	NA	TRBJ1-5	CATSPYGNQPQHF	TGTGCCACCAGCCCTTACGGGAATCAGCCCCAGCATTTT
TRBV9	NA	NA	TRBJ2-3	CASSVGGQMEDTQYF	TGTGCCAGCAGCGTAGGTGGGCAGATGGAAGATACGCAGTATTTT
TRBV30	NA	NA	TRBJ1-3	CAFGGDGTRNTIYF	TGTGCCTTTGGCGGGGACGGGACGAGAAACACCATATATTTT
TRBV7-6	NA	NA	TRBJ2-1	CASSLMGESYNEQFF	TGTGCCAGCAGCTTAATGGGAGAATCCTACAATGAGCAGTTCTTC
TRBV7-3	TRBD2	few	TRBJ2-7	CASSLAGGPIYEQYF	TGTGCCAGCAGCCTCGCGGGGGGGCCAATTTACGAGCAGTACTTC
TRBV5-4	NA	NA	TRBJ2-7	CASSLGQDLYEQYF	TGTGCCAGCAGCTTGGGACAGGATCTCTACGAGCAGTACTTC
TRBV5-1	TRBD1	NA	TRBJ1-2	CASSLGPGTGNGYTF	TGCGCCAGCAGCTTGGGGCCTGGGACAGGGAATGGCTACACCTTC
TRBV6-5	NA	NA	TRBJ1-4	CASSLTVREKLFF	TGTGCCAGCAGCCTGACGGTGCGGGAAAAACTGTTTTTT
TRBV30	NA	NA	TRBJ2-1	CAWIRGPGNEQFF	TGTGCCTGGATCCGAGGGCCTGGTAATGAGCAGTTCTTC
TRBV2	NA	NA	TRBJ2-1	CASSAGRHNEQFF	TGTGCCAGCAGTGCGGGTAGACACAATGAGCAGTTCTTC
TRBV6-5	TRBD1	NA	TRBJ1-1	CASIIRDRGTEAFF	TGTGCCAGCATTATAAGGGACAGGGGGACTGAAGCTTTCTTT
TRBV9	TRBD1	once	TRBJ1-3	CASSWDSSGNTIYF	TGTGCCAGCAGCTGGGACAGCTCTGGAAACACCATATATTTT
TRBV2	TRBD2	NA	TRBJ2-7	CASRTSGVYEQYF	TGTGCCAGCAGGACTAGCGGGGTCTACGAGCAGTACTTC
TRBV6-5	TRBD2	NA	TRBJ2-4	CASSYSRTSGGNIQYF	TGTGCCAGCAGTTACTCGAGGACTAGCGGGGGTAACATTCAGTACTTC
TRBV18	NA	NA	TRBJ1-2	CASSPLTRQTYGYTF	TGTGCCAGCTCACCATTAACAAGACAAACCTATGGCTACACCTTC
TRBV7-3	NA	NA	TRBJ2-3	CASSLGLGTDTQYF	TGTGCCAGCAGCTTAGGACTCGGCACAGATACGCAGTATTTT
TRBV5-1	NA	NA	TRBJ2-3	CASSLGTRGTDTQYF	TGCGCCAGCAGCTTGGGGACGAGGGGCACAGATACGCAGTATTTT
TRBV6-5	NA	NA	TRBJ1-1	CASSYAETTEAFF	TGTGCCAGCAGTTACGCGGAAACCACTGAAGCTTTCTTT
TRBV27	TRBD1	NA	TRBJ2-5	CASSLSTGWDETQYF	TGTGCCAGCAGTTTGTCGACAGGGTGGGATGAGACCCAGTACTTC
TRBV27	NA	NA	TRBJ2-1	CASSLRGAGDNEQFF	TGTGCCAGCAGTCTACGGGGGGCCGGAGACAATGAGCAGTTCTTC
TRBV5-1	NA	few	TRBJ1-1	CASSLIFVNTEAFF	TGCGCCAGCAGCTTGATATTCGTGAACACTGAAGCTTTCTTT
TRBV5-1	NA	NA	TRBJ2-7	CASSLGQESSYEQYF	TGCGCCAGCAGCTTGGGACAGGAGTCCTCCTACGAGCAGTACTTC
TRBV30	TRBD2	NA	TRBJ2-3	CASRTSGANTQYF	TGTGCCAGCCGGACTAGCGGGGCCAATACGCAGTATTTT
TRBV2	TRBD1	NA	TRBJ2-5	CASSEGTGSVETQYF	TGTGCCAGCAGTGAGGGGACAGGGTCTGTCGAGACCCAGTACTTC
TRBV29-1	NA	few	TRBJ2-5	CSVEVPSYETQYF	TGCAGCGTTGAAGTCCCTAGTTATGAGACCCAGTACTTC
TRBV7-2	NA	NA	TRBJ1-5	CASSGWTDQPQHF	TGTGCCAGCAGCGGATGGACAGATCAGCCCCAGCATTTT
TRBV28	NA	NA	TRBJ1-4	CASSPNNEKLFF	TGTGCCAGCAGTCCTAATAATGAAAAACTGTTTTTT
TRBV5-4	NA	NA	TRBJ1-5	CASSLQGNQPQHF	TGTGCCAGCAGCCTACAGGGCAATCAGCCCCAGCATTTT
TRBV7-2	NA	NA	TRBJ1-5	CASSRTASNQPQHF	TGTGCCAGCAGCCGGACAGCTAGCAATCAGCCCCAGCATTTT
TRBV5-4	NA	NA	TRBJ1-4	CASSLTGWNEKLFF	TGTGCCAGCAGCCTTACAGGGTGGAATGAAAAACTGTTTTTT
TRBV28	NA	NA	TRBJ1-4	CASETSREANEKLFF	TGTGCCAGCGAAACCTCACGGGAGGCTAATGAAAAACTGTTTTTT
TRBV19	NA	NA	TRBJ1-2	CASFVPGLHYGYTF	TGTGCCAGTTTCGTCCCGGGACTTCACTATGGCTACACCTTC
TRBV30	NA	NA	TRBJ1-3	CAWRESRNTIYF	TGTGCCTGGAGGGAGTCAAGAAACACCATATATTTT
TRBV30	NA	NA	TRBJ2-3	CAWSVVAGYADTQYF	TGTGCCTGGAGTGTTGTAGCTGGGTATGCAGATACGCAGTATTTT
TRBV18	NA	once	TRBJ2-3	CASSQTGISPHTDTQYF	TGTGCCAGCTCACAAACCGGGATTAGCCCCCACACAGATACGCAGTATTTT
TRBV6-1	TRBD1	NA	TRBJ1-2	CASSARTGGGYGYTF	TGTGCCAGCAGTGCCCGGACAGGTGGAGGCTATGGCTACACCTTC
TRBV11-2	NA	NA	TRBJ2-2	CASSLPARYTGELFF	TGTGCCAGCAGCTTACCGGCTAGATACACCGGGGAGCTGTTTTTT
TRBV7-9	TRBD2	NA	TRBJ2-1	CASSPNLLAGAPEQFF	TGTGCCAGCAGCCCGAACTTACTAGCGGGAGCCCCTGAGCAGTTCTTC
TRBV5-1	TRBD2	NA	TRBJ2-2	CASSPRAGGWNTGELFF	TGCGCCAGCAGCCCGAGAGCGGGGGGCTGGAATACCGGGGAGCTGTTTTTT
TRBV28	TRBD1	NA	TRBJ1-2	CASSSFGTGVYGYTF	TGTGCCAGCAGTTCCTTCGGGACAGGGGTGTACGGCTACACCTTC
TRBV11-3	TRBD1	NA	TRBJ2-7	CASSSRQGPSYEQYF	TGTGCCAGCAGCTCTAGACAGGGGCCCTCCTACGAGCAGTACTTC
TRBV13	NA	NA	TRBJ1-2	CASSESGGRPKMTNYGYTF	TGTGCCAGCAGCGAAAGCGGGGGGCGACCTAAAATGACTAACTATGGCTACACCTTC
TRBV4-1	TRBD2	NA	TRBJ2-1	CASSLIAGTYNEQFF	TGCGCCAGCAGCCTTATAGCGGGGACCTACAATGAGCAGTTCTTC
TRBV5-5	NA	NA	TRBJ2-5	CASSTDSQETQYF	TGTGCCAGCAGTACGGACAGCCAAGAGACCCAGTACTTC
TRBV4-1	TRBD1	many	TRBJ2-7	CASSLRDRGYEQYF	TGCGCCAGCAGCCTGAGGGACAGGGGGTACGAGCAGTACTTC
TRBV5-1	NA	NA	TRBJ1-1	CASSLGRGGRTEAFF	TGCGCCAGCAGCTTGGGGAGGGGAGGACGCACTGAAGCTTTCTTT